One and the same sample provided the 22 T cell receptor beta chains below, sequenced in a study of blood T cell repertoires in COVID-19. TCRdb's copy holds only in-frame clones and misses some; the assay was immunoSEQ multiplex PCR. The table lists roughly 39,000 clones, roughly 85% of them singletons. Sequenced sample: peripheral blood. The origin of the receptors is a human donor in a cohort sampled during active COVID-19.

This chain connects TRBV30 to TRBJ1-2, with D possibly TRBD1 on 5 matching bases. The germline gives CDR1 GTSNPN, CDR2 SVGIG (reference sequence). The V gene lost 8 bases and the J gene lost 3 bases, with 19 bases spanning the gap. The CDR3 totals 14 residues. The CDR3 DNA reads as TGTGCCCGGGACGGGGGGGACTTTCACTATGGCTACACCTTC. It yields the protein CARDGGDFHYGYTF.

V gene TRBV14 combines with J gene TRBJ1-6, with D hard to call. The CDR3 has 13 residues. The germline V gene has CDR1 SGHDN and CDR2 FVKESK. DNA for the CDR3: TGTGCTTCTACTAGCTCCTATAATTCACCCCTCCACTTT. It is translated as CASTSSYNSPLHF.

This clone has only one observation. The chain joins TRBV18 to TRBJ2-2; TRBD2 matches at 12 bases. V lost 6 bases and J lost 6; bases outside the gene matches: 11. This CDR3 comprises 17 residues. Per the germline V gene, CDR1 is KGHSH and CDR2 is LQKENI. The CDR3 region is CASSPQRTSGTPGELFF. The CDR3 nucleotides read TGTGCCAGCTCTCCTCAACGGACTAGCGGGACCCCCGGGGAGCTGTTTTTT. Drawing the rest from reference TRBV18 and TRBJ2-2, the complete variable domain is NAGVMQNPRHLVRRRGQEARLRCSPMKGHSHVYWYRQLPEEGLKFMVYLQKENIIDESGMPKERFSAEFPKEGPSILRIQQVVRGDSAAYFCASSPQRTSGTPGELFFGEGSRLTVL.

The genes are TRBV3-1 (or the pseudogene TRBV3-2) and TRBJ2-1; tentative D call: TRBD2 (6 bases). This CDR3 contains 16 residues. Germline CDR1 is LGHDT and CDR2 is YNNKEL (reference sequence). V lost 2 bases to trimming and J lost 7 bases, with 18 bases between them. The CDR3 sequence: CASSQTGLLIFNEQFF. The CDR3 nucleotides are TGTGCCAGCAGCCAAACGGGACTCCTTATATTTAATGAGCAGTTCTTC.

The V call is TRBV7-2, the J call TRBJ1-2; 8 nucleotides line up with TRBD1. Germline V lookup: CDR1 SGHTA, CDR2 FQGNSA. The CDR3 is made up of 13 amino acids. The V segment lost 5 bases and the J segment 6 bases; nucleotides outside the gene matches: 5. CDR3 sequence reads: CASSPTGDHGYTF. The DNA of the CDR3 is TGTGCCAGCAGCCCGACAGGGGACCATGGCTACACCTTC.

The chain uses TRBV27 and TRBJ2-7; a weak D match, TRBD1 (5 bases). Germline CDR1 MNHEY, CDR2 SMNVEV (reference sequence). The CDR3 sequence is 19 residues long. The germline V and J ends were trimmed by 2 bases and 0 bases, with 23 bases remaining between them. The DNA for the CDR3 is TGTGCCAGCAGTTTAAGGTGGCAGGGCTTCTCCCAGGGCTCCTACGAGCAGTACTTC. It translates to CASSLRWQGFSQGSYEQYF.

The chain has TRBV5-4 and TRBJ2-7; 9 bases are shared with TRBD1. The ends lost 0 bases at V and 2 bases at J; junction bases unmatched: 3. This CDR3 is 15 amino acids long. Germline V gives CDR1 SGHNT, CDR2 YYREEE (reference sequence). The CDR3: CASSLGGQGPYEQYF. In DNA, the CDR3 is TGTGCCAGCAGCTTGGGGGGACAGGGCCCCTACGAGCAGTACTTC. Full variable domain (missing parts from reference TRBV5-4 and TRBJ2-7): ETGVTQSPTHLIKTRGQQVTLRCSSQSGHNTVSWYQQALGQGPQFIFQYYREEENGRGNFPPRFSGLQFPNYSSELNVNALELDDSALYLCASSLGGQGPYEQYFGPGTRLTVT.

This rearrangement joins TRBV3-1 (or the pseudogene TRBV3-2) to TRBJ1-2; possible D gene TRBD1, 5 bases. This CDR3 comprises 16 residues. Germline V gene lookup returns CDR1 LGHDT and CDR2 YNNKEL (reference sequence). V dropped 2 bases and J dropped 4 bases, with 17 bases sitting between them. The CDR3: CASSQRGRQPPYGYTF. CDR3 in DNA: TGTGCCAGCAGCCAAAGAGGTAGACAGCCGCCCTATGGCTACACCTTC.

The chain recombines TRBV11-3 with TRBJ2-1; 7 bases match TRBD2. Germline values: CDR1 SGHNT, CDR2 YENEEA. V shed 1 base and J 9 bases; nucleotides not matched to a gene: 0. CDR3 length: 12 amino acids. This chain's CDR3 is CASSLGEGEQFF. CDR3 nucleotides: TGTGCCAGCAGCTTAGGGGAGGGTGAGCAGTTCTTC.

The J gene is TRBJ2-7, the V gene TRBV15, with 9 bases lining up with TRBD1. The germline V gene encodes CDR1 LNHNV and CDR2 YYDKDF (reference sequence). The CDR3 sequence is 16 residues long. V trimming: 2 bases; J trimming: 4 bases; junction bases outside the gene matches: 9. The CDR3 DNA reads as TGTGCCACCAGCAGACCCGGGACAGGGAAGGAGTACGAGCAGTACTTC. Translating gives CATSRPGTGKEYEQYF.

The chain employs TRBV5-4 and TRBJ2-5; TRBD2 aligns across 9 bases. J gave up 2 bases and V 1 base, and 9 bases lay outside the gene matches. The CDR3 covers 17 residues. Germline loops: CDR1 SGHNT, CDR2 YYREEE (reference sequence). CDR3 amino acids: CASSLTSGRYFQETQYF. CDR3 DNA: TGTGCCAGCAGCTTGACTAGCGGGCGTTACTTTCAAGAGACCCAGTACTTC.

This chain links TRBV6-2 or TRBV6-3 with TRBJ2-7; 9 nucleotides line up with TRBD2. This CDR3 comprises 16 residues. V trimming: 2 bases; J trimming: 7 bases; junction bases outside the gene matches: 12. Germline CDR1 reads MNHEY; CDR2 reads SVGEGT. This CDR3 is CASSYGQVAGVGEQYF. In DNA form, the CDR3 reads TGTGCCAGCAGTTACGGGCAAGTAGCGGGAGTAGGAGAGCAGTACTTC.

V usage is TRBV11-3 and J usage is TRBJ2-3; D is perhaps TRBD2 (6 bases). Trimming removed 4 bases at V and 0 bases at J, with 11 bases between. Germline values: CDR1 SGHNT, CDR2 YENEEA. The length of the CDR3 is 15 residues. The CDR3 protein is CASSWGLTSTDTQYF. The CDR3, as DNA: TGTGCCAGCAGCTGGGGACTCACTAGCACAGATACGCAGTATTTT.

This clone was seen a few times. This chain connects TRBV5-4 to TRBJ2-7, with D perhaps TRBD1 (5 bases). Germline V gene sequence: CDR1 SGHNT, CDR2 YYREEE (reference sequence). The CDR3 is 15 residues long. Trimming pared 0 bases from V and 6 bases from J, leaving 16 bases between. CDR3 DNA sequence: TGTGCCAGCAGCTTGGCCGGCAGGGCTGCTGGCGAGCAGTACTTC. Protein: CASSLAGRAAGEQYF.

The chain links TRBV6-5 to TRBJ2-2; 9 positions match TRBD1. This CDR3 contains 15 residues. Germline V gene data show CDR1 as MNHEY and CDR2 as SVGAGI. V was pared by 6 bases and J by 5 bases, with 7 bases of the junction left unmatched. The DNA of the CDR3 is TGTGCCAGCAGAGAGGGACAGGGACTTACCGGGGAGCTGTTTTTT. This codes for CASREGQGLTGELFF.

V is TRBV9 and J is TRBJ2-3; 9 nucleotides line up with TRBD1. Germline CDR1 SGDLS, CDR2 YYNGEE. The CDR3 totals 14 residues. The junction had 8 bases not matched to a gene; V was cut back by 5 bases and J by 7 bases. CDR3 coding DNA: TGTGCCAGCAGAAGACAGGGGGGAGATAATACGCAGTATTTT. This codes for CASRRQGGDNTQYF.

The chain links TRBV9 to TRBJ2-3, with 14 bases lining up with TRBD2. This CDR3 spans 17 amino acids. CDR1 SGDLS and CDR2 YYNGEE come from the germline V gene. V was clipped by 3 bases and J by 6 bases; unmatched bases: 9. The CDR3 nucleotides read TGTGCCAGCAGCGCTGTCGGACTAGCGGGGGGCGGTGATACGCAGTATTTT. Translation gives CASSAVGLAGGGDTQYF.

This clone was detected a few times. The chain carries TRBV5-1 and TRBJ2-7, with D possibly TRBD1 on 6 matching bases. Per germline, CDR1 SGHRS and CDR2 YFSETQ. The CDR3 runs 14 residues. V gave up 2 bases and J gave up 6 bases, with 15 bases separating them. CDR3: CASSLQGPGVEQYF. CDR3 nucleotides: TGCGCCAGCAGCTTACAGGGCCCCGGAGTCGAGCAGTACTTC.

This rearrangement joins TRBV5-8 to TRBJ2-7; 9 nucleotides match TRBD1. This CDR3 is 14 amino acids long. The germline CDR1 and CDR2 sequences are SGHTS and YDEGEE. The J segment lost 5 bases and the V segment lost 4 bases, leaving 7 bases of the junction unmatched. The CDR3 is CASSLRDREHEQYF. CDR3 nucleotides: TGTGCCAGCAGCCTTAGGGACAGGGAACACGAGCAGTACTTC.

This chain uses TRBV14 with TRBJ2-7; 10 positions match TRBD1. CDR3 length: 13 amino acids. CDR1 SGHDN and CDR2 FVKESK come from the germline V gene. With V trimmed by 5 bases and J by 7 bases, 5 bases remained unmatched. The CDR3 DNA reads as TGTGCCAGCAGCATCCGGGACAGGGGAGAGCAGTACTTC. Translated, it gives CASSIRDRGEQYF.

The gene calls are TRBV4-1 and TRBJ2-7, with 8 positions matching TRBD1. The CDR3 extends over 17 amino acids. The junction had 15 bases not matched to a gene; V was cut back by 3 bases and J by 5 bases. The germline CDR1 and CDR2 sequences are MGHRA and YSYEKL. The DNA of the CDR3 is TGCGCCAGCAGCCAGACCTCATTGGGCAGGGGGCCCGACGAGCAGTACTTC. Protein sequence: CASSQTSLGRGPDEQYF.

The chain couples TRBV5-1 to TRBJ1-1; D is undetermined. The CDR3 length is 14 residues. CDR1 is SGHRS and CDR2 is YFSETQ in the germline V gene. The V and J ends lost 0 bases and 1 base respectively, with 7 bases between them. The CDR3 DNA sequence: TGCGCCAGCAGCTTGGAGTGGGCGAACACTGAAGCTTTCTTT. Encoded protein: CASSLEWANTEAFF. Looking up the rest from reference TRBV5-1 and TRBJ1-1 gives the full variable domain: KAGVTQTPRYLIKTRGQQVTLSCSPISGHRSVSWYQQTPGQGLQFLFEYFSETQRNKGNFPGRFSGRQFSNSRSEMNVSTLELGDSALYLCASSLEWANTEAFFGQGTRLTVV.